The TCR beta chain described here comes from a study of shared clonotypes between healthy human individuals. Whole-study context: Every donor yielded three CD4 naive, three CD4 memory, two CD8 naive and one CD8 memory plate.

It was 200 to 250 ng DNA, tens of thousands of T cell genomes, that sorted-subset replicate PCRs used. Source study methods: There were no quality scores in the junction-only immunoSEQ sequences, so filtering differed. Using immunoSEQ multiplex PCR, the repertoire was profiled, and TCRdb retains in-frame clones only, with some absent. The DNA was the basis for D and trimming; V, J and clone size are from that table. This table holds about 1 million clones, about 70% found once. The CDR3 is 13 residues long. Germline CDR1 reads MNHNS; CDR2 reads SASEGT. Trimming shortened V by 5 bases and J by 5 bases, and 12 bases separated the two germline ends. There are a few counts of this clone.

Sequenced input: memory CD4+ T cells sorted from blood. The subset: CD45RA-negative fraction. V is TRBV6-1 and J is TRBJ1-2; a possible D gene is TRBD1 (5 bases). The receptor comes from a man younger than 35 in good health. CDR3 nucleotides: TGTGCCAGCAGTCGGGACGGGCAATATGGCTACACCTTC. Translated: CASSRDGQYGYTF.